The rows below give T cell receptor beta chains drawn from one sample of a study of cytomegalovirus exposure and HLA in healthy donors. Sequenced by immunoSEQ multiplex PCR; TCRdb stores in-frame clones only, minus some. This table has around 150,000 clones, around 86% appearing once. The sample comprised PBMCs. All receptors derive from a girl aged 2 to 10 in good health and CMV-seropositive. CDR3s include the opening cysteine and the closing phenylalanine or tryptophan. A D gene is named only where the DNA matches it firmly. Some rows have no size entry. The others give once, few or many, or a class for an expanded clone.

j_call v_call d_call clone_size cdr3_nt cdr3_aa
TRBJ1-2 TRBV5-1 TRBD1 . TGCGCCAGCAGCCCACGACAGGGTTATGGTAACTATGGCTACACCTTC CASSPRQGYGNYGYTF
TRBJ2-7 TRBV27 TRBD2 . TGTGCCAGCAGCTTCAACCGAGGGACTAGCGTGTACGAGCAGTACTTC CASSFNRGTSVYEQYF
TRBJ2-7 TRBV6-1 TRBD1 few TGTGCCAGCCGCTATACACCGGGACAGGGGAACGAGCAGTACTTC CASRYTPGQGNEQYF
TRBJ2-1 TRBV5-1 . . TGCGCCAGCAGCTTGGGTGGACAGTTGGGAAACAATGAGCAGCTCTTC CASSLGGQLGNNEQLF
TRBJ1-2 TRBV28 . few TGTGCCAGCAGTTTATACAGCACCCGCTATGTTAGCTACACCTTC CASSLYSTRYVSYTF
TRBJ2-1 TRBV10-3 . . TGTGCCATCAGCTCCGGACTCTCAACTGAGCAGTTCTTC CAISSGLSTEQFF
TRBJ2-7 TRBV27 TRBD1 . TGTGCCAGCAGCCACGGACAGGATTCCTCCTACGAGCAGTACTTC CASSHGQDSSYEQYF
TRBJ1-5 TRBV6-1 . few TGTGCCAGCAGTGAATACAGGTTGTTGGGCAATCAGCCCCAGCATTTT CASSEYRLLGNQPQHF
TRBJ2-1 TRBV27 TRBD2 few TGTGCCAGCAGTCCCCCTAGCGGACCCTCTTACAATGAGCAGTTCTTC CASSPPSGPSYNEQFF
TRBJ2-1 TRBV30 TRBD2 . TGTGCCTGGAACTTAGCGGGAGCCTACAATGAGCAGTTCTTC CAWNLAGAYNEQFF
TRBJ1-1 TRBV6-6 . . TGTGCCAGCAGTTCTAGGACTGAAGCTTTCTTT CASSSRTEAFF
TRBJ2-7 TRBV14 . . TGTGCCAGCAGCCAAGGGGCGGGTTTAGACTACGAGCAGTACTTC CASSQGAGLDYEQYF
TRBJ2-2 TRBV6-5 TRBD1 . TGTGCCGGCTCACAGGGGGCCGGCGGGGAGCTGTTTTTT CAGSQGAGGELFF
TRBJ1-1 TRBV27 . . TGTGCCAGCAGTCCACGGGAGCCCAGGACTGAAGCTTTCTTT CASSPREPRTEAFF
TRBJ2-6 TRBV7-9 TRBD1 . TGTGCCAGCAGCTTCGGGACAGGGATTACTGGGGCCAACGTCCTGACTTTC CASSFGTGITGANVLTF
TRBJ2-3 TRBV9 . . TGTGCCAGCAGCGACTCAAGTTCAGATACGCAGTATTTT CASSDSSSDTQYF
TRBJ1-2 TRBV5-1 . . TGCGCCAGCAGCGCTTCCAGGGAAGGGGACTATGGCTACACCTTC CASSASREGDYGYTF
TRBJ2-2 TRBV6-1 TRBD2 . TGTGCCAGCAGTGAAGTACCGGGGACTAGCCCCGGGGAGCTGTTTTTT CASSEVPGTSPGELFF
TRBJ1-2 TRBV2 TRBD1 . TGTGCCAGCAGTGCGGGACAGGGACTTCGGGGCTACACCTTC CASSAGQGLRGYTF
TRBJ2-5 TRBV30 TRBD2 . TGTGCCTGGAGGGACTGGGGAGGGAAAGAGACCCAGTACTTC CAWRDWGGKETQYF
TRBJ2-5 TRBV5-1 TRBD2 . TGCGCCAGCAACTTAGCGGGACTTTACCAAGAGACCCAGTACTTC CASNLAGLYQETQYF
TRBJ2-7 TRBV4-1 . once TGCGCCAGCAGCCAACCTAGCCGCTCCTACGAGCAGTACTTC CASSQPSRSYEQYF
TRBJ2-2 TRBV7-3 . few TGTGCCAGCAGCCCCGGAGGGGTCACCGGGGAGCTGTTTTTT CASSPGGVTGELFF
TRBJ2-3 TRBV4-1 . few TGCGCCAGCAGCCATGTGGGAAGGGGTGAGGATACGCAGTATTTT CASSHVGRGEDTQYF
TRBJ2-2 TRBV7-6 TRBD2 . TGTGCCAGCAGCTTTCTAGCGGGAGAGGACACCGGGGAGCTGTTTTTT CASSFLAGEDTGELFF
TRBJ2-7 TRBV30 . once TGTGCCTGGAGTACAGGGAGAGCCGACGAGCAGTACTTC CAWSTGRADEQYF
TRBJ2-7 TRBV9 . . TGTGCCAGCAGCTCGAGGACAGACACCTACGAGCAGTACTTC CASSSRTDTYEQYF
TRBJ2-5 TRBV19 . . TGTGCCAGTAGTATACAGGGAGAGACCCAGTACTTC CASSIQGETQYF
TRBJ2-3 TRBV7-9 . . TGTGCCAGCAGCTTACAGGAAGCAGATACGCAGTATTTT CASSLQEADTQYF
TRBJ2-7 TRBV27 . . TGTGCCAGCATGGGGTCGTGGGGGCCCCGCGAGCAGTACTTC CASMGSWGPREQYF
TRBJ1-5 TRBV2 TRBD1 . TGTGCCAGCAGGTTCGGGACAGGATGGGATCAGCCCCAGCATTTT CASRFGTGWDQPQHF
TRBJ2-6 TRBV5-4 TRBD1 . TGTGCCAGCAGCACAACCGGGACAGGGATGTCTGGGGCCAACGTCCTGACTTTC CASSTTGTGMSGANVLTF
TRBJ2-2 TRBV2 TRBD2 . TGTGCCAGCAGCAAACTAGCGGGCCACACCGGGGAGCTGTTTTTT CASSKLAGHTGELFF
TRBJ2-7 TRBV28 TRBD1 . TGTGCCAGCAGACCTCCGGGACAGGGGTACCACGAGCAGTACTTC CASRPPGQGYHEQYF
TRBJ1-1 TRBV11-2 . once TGTGCCAGCAGCTTTGTGGGGGCAGGAGCTTTCTTT CASSFVGAGAFF
TRBJ1-6 TRBV6-5 . . TGTGCCAGCAGTTCCCTGACAGTCCATAATTCACCCCTCCACTTT CASSSLTVHNSPLHF
TRBJ1-3 TRBV29-1 . . TGCAGCGTTGAAAGATTAGGCGGGGAAAGGCATTTT CSVERLGGERHF
TRBJ1-5 TRBV6-1 TRBD1 once TGTGCCAGCAGGTCGGACAGGGGGCGGGATCAGCCCCAGCATTTT CASRSDRGRDQPQHF
TRBJ2-5 TRBV28 TRBD2 . TGTGCCAGCAACGAACCGGGACTAGCGGGAGGGTCCCGAGAGACCCAGTACTTC CASNEPGLAGGSRETQYF
TRBJ2-1 TRBV30 . . TGTGCCTGGAGCGTAAACAATGAACAGTTCTTC CAWSVNNEQFF
TRBJ2-1 TRBV7-9 . . TGTGCCAGCAGCTTTCAGGGGCTAGGAAATGAGCAGTTCTTC CASSFQGLGNEQFF
TRBJ1-5 TRBV19 . . TGTGCCAGTAGCACCCCTTGGAGGGAACAACAGCCCCAGCATTTT CASSTPWREQQPQHF
TRBJ2-7 TRBV6-1 . . TGTGCCAGCAGTGAAATTAGGGGGTACGAGCAGTACTTC CASSEIRGYEQYF
TRBJ1-5 TRBV30 TRBD1 . TGTGCCTGGAGAGGGGGGGACAGGGCCTATAGCAATCAGCCCCAGCATTTT CAWRGGDRAYSNQPQHF
TRBJ2-1 TRBV2 TRBD2 . TGTGCCAGCCTTCGTCCGGCTAGCGGGAGTGATGAGCAGTTCTTC CASLRPASGSDEQFF
TRBJ2-1 TRBV7-9 TRBD2 . TGTGCCAGCAGCTCGACTAGCGGGCTCTACAATGAGCAGTTCTTC CASSSTSGLYNEQFF
TRBJ2-1 TRBV6-1 TRBD2 . TGTGCCAGCAGTGAATACCCCGAACTAGCGGGAGGTGAGCAGTTCTTC CASSEYPELAGGEQFF
TRBJ2-1 TRBV2 TRBD1 . TGTGCCAGCAGTGAAGCACTAACGGGACAGGGGCTTGGTGAGCAGTTCTTC CASSEALTGQGLGEQFF
TRBJ1-1 TRBV7-3 . . TGTGCCAGCAGCTTATCGGGGAACACTGAAGCTTTCTTT CASSLSGNTEAFF
TRBJ1-2 TRBV28 . once TGTGCCAGCAGTCCGGGGACATTCACCTATGGCTACACCTTC CASSPGTFTYGYTF
TRBJ2-6 TRBV5-6 . . TGTGCCAGCAGCTCGTCGTCTGGGGCCAACGTCCTGACTTTC CASSSSSGANVLTF
TRBJ2-3 TRBV9 . . TGTGCCAGCAGCGCACCTTTCGGGGGAAACACAGATACGCAGTATTTT CASSAPFGGNTDTQYF
TRBJ2-7 TRBV7-9 TRBD1 . TGTGCCAGCAGCTTATTAGGGGGCAGCTACGAGCAGTACTTC CASSLLGGSYEQYF
TRBJ1-2 TRBV30 TRBD1 . TGTGCCTGGGTGGATTACAGGGGCCTAATCTTCTATGGCTACACCTTC CAWVDYRGLIFYGYTF
TRBJ1-4 TRBV27 TRBD1 . TGTGCCAGCGCCTCACCTGTGGGACAGGGGTTTCGGGGAGAAAAACTGTTTTTT CASASPVGQGFRGEKLFF